This T cell receptor (beta chain) is from a study of cytomegalovirus exposure and HLA in healthy donors. This clone was recorded a few times. A read error may produce the germline difference seen at one junction end. CDR1 SEHNR and CDR2 FQNEAQ come from the germline V gene (reference sequence). This CDR3 region has 16 residues. The PCR employed 60 Vbeta primers together with 13 Jbeta primers. Sequencing used immunoSEQ multiplex PCR; TCRdb keeps in-frame clones, though not all of them. The data show roughly 250,000 clones, approximately 85% seen once. The chain is built from TRBV7-9 and TRBJ1-5; D gene unclear. The sequenced sample was PBMCs. This TCR was recovered from a woman aged 40 to 50 in good health and CMV-seropositive. The CDR3 DNA reads as TGTTCCAGCAGCTCGTACGAGGACGTGGGAGGGAGGACCCAGCATTTT. Translation: CSSSSYEDVGGRTQHF.